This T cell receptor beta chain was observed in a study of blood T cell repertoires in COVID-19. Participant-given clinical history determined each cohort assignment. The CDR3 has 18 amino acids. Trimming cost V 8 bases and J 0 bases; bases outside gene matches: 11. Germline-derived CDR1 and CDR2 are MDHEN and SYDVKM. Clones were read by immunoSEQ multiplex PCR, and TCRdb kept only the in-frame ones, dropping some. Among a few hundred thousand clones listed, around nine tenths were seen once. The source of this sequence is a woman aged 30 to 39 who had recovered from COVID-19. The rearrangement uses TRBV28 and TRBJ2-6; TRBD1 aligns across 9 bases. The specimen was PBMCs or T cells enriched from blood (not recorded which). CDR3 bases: TGTGCCAGCGGTCCACAGGGGGCCCTATTCTCTGGGGCCAACGTCCTGACTTTC. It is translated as CASGPQGALFSGANVLTF.